One and the same sample provided the 20 T cell receptor beta chains below, sequenced in a study of blood T cell repertoires in COVID-19. Some clones are missing from TCRdb's copy, which holds only in-frame ones; the method was immunoSEQ multiplex PCR. The table records 250,000 to 300,000 clones, around 83% of them present only once. The specimen was PBMCs or T cells enriched from blood (not recorded which). Source of these receptors: a woman between 45 and 65 years old who had been exposed to COVID-19.

The V and J genes are TRBV11-2 and TRBJ1-2; 8 nucleotides agree with TRBD1. With 2 bases clipped from V and 4 bases from J, the junction kept 6 bases outside the gene matches. CDR3 length equals 15 residues. Germline lookup yields CDR1 SGHAT and CDR2 FQNNGV. In DNA, the CDR3 is TGTGCCAGCAGCTTATCCGGGACAGGCGTCTATGGCTACACCTTC. Its protein is CASSLSGTGVYGYTF.

DNA for the CDR3: TGTGCCAGTAGTATAGGAGGGGGAAATCTGAACACTGAAGCTTTCTTT. This encodes CASSIGGGNLNTEAFF. The rearrangement uses TRBV19 and TRBJ1-1, with D maybe TRBD1 (6 bases). CDR3 size: 16 residues. CDR1 is LNHDA, CDR2 SQIVND, per germline (reference sequence). V was clipped by 1 base and J by 0 bases, with 12 bases between them.

The gene calls are TRBV6-5 and TRBJ1-2; 8 bases agree with TRBD1. V shed 4 bases and J 7 bases; nucleotides not matched to a gene: 5. The CDR3 sequence is 13 residues long. CDR1 and CDR2 from the germline V gene are MNHEY and SVGAGI. The DNA for the CDR3 is TGTGCCAGCAGTTCCGACAGGGGCAGTGGCTACACCTTC. Residues: CASSSDRGSGYTF.

The CDR3 bases are TGTGCCAGCAGCCAAGATGCCCGAGCGATGGACGAGCAGTACTTC. Protein sequence: CASSQDARAMDEQYF. The V call is TRBV3-1 (or the pseudogene TRBV3-2), the J call TRBJ2-7, with no clear D. Germline V gene lookup returns CDR1 LGHDT and CDR2 YNNKEL (reference sequence). Deletions cut 0 bases from V and 5 bases from J, with 14 bases between. The CDR3 length is 15 residues.

V gene TRBV6-5 combines with J gene TRBJ2-1; 7 bases are a match to TRBD1. The ends lost 6 bases at V and 2 bases at J; junction bases unmatched: 4. The CDR3 has 14 amino acids. Germline CDR1 is MNHEY and CDR2 is SVGAGI. CDR3 nucleotides: TGTGCCAGCAGCCGGGACAGAACCTACAATGAGCAGTTCTTC. Amino acids: CASSRDRTYNEQFF.

This clone was observed at least ten times. V and J are TRBV5-4 and TRBJ1-2; the D is unclear. The CDR3 spans 13 residues. The V gene's germline CDR1 is SGHNT and CDR2 YYREEE (reference sequence). The V end was cut by 2 bases, the J end by 4 bases, with 9 bases between. The CDR3 region has the DNA TGTGCCAGCAGCTTACAGACGCTCTATGGCTACACCTTC. As protein: CASSLQTLYGYTF.

V gene TRBV25-1 combines with J gene TRBJ1-1, with TRBD1 matching 7 bases. V was pared by 9 bases and J by 1 base, with 8 bases of the junction left unmatched. This CDR3 has 14 amino acids. The germline V gene encodes CDR1 MGHDK and CDR2 SYGVNS. Written as DNA, the CDR3 is TGTGCCAGTGAACAGGGGCTAGGGAACACTGAAGCTTTCTTT. Amino acids: CASEQGLGNTEAFF.

The rearrangement uses TRBV6-5 and TRBJ1-5; 7 bases line up with TRBD1. CDR1 is MNHEY and CDR2 is SVGAGI in the germline V gene. The CDR3 consists of 14 residues. V dropped 6 bases and J dropped 0; count of bases not matched to a gene: 2. CDR3 bases: TGTGCCAGCAGCGACAGGGTTAGCAATCAGCCCCAGCATTTT. It encodes CASSDRVSNQPQHF.

The gene calls are TRBV4-3 and TRBJ2-1, with a weak D call TRBD2 (6 bases). Trimming removed 4 bases at V and 8 bases at J, with 12 bases between. Germline CDR1 is LGHNA and CDR2 is YSLEER. This CDR3 is built from 13 residues. CDR3 loop: CASSPLPGDEQFF. CDR3 DNA: TGCGCCAGCAGCCCGCTCCCGGGGGATGAGCAGTTCTTC.

The chain couples TRBV7-2 to TRBJ2-1, with TRBD1 matching 8 bases. The CDR3 has 16 amino acids. CDR1 and CDR2 (germline): SGHTA, FQGNSA. J was trimmed by 8 bases and V by 1 base; bases with no gene match: 10. CDR3 nucleotide sequence: TGTGCCAGCAGCTTAGTAGGGCAGGGGGCAAGACATGAGCAGTTCTTC. Its translation: CASSLVGQGARHEQFF.

This chain joins TRBV7-2 and TRBJ2-7; weak D call: TRBD2 (6 bases). V dropped 2 bases and J dropped 3 bases, with 14 bases sitting between them. The CDR3 runs 15 residues. CDR1 is SGHTA and CDR2 is FQGNSA in the germline V gene. Here the CDR3 DNA reads TGTGCCAGCAGCTTACGGCCCGCGGGGCGCTACGAGCAGTACTTC. It encodes CASSLRPAGRYEQYF.

To note about this clone: The sample carries other DNA sequences with the same CDR3. The chain's CDR3 is CASSVDSSGNTIYF. The CDR3 DNA reads as TGTGCCAGCAGCGTAGACAGCTCTGGAAACACCATATATTTT. The chain is built from TRBV9 and TRBJ1-3; D is uncertain. Per the germline V gene, CDR1 is SGDLS and CDR2 is YYNGEE. V dropped 0 bases and J dropped 0 bases, with 4 bases sitting between them. The CDR3 extends over 14 amino acids. Full variable domain (remainder filled in from reference TRBV9 and TRBJ1-3): DSGVTQTPKHLITATGQRVTLRCSPRSGDLSVYWYQQSLDQGLQFLIQYYNGEERAKGNILERFSAQQFPDLHSELNLSSLELGDSALYFCASSVDSSGNTIYFGEGSWLTVV.

This rearrangement joins TRBV3-1 (or the pseudogene TRBV3-2) to TRBJ1-1, with D possibly being TRBD1 (6 bases). CDR1 and CDR2 from the germline V gene are LGHDT and YNNKEL (reference sequence). The CDR3 length is 14 residues. With 3 bases removed from V and 6 bases from J, the gap between germline ends came to 14 bases. The CDR3: CASSHGRGRPEAFF. The CDR3 DNA is TGTGCCAGCAGCCATGGCAGGGGCAGACCTGAAGCTTTCTTT.

This clone has just one count. CDR3 sequence reads: CASSQDLTASRSPSGANVLTF. The DNA of the CDR3 is TGCGCCAGCAGCCAAGATCTGACAGCGTCCAGATCACCGTCTGGGGCCAACGTCCTGACTTTC. J is TRBJ2-6 and V is TRBV4-1, with a weak D call TRBD1 (5 bases). Germline V CDR1 and CDR2: MGHRA, YSYEKL. V gave up 0 bases and J gave up 1 base, with 22 bases separating them. The CDR3 is 21 residues long.

The chain has TRBV29-1 and TRBJ1-2; D gene uncertain. This CDR3 spans 11 amino acids. V was trimmed by 4 bases and J by 8 bases, leaving 11 bases between them. CDR1 and CDR2 from the germline V gene are SQVTM and ANQGSEA. As DNA, the CDR3 is TGCAGCGTTGGGTCCAGGCGCGGCTACACCTTC. This codes for CSVGSRRGYTF.

This clone was seen a single time. The chain is built from TRBV19 and TRBJ1-2, with 7 positions matching TRBD1. Germline CDR1 is LNHDA and CDR2 is SQIVND (reference sequence). CDR3 length equals 14 residues. The V and J ends lost 4 bases and 5 bases, in that order; junction bases with no gene match: 7. CDR3 region: CASSRDSFSYGYTF. The CDR3 region has the DNA TGTGCCAGTAGTAGGGACAGTTTCTCTTATGGCTACACCTTC.

The rearrangement links TRBV5-1 to TRBJ1-3; D is ambiguous. The CDR3 runs 14 residues. Germline V CDR1 and CDR2: SGHRS, YFSETQ. Trimming shortened V by 4 bases and J by 0 bases, and 8 bases separated the two germline ends. CDR3 sequence: CASSRGDSGNTIYF. In DNA, the CDR3 is TGCGCCAGCAGCAGAGGAGACTCTGGAAACACCATATATTTT.

The chain links TRBV7-9 to TRBJ2-6, with D tentatively TRBD1 (6 bases). V gave up 4 bases and J gave up 1 base, with 17 bases separating them. The CDR3 is 18 amino acids. CDR1 and CDR2 from the germline V gene are SEHNR and FQNEAQ (reference sequence). The CDR3 protein is CASSSATGYHSGANVLTF. The CDR3 bases are TGTGCCAGCAGCTCGGCGACAGGTTACCATTCTGGGGCCAACGTCCTGACTTTC. Drawing the rest from reference TRBV7-9 and TRBJ2-6, the complete variable domain is DTGVSQNPRHKITKRGQNVTFRCDPISEHNRLYWYRQTLGQGPEFLTYFQNEAQLEKSRLLSDRFSAERPKGSFSTLEIQRTEQGDSAMYLCASSSATGYHSGANVLTFGAGSRLTVL.

V is TRBV5-6 and J is TRBJ1-1; D unclear. Per the germline V gene, CDR1 is SGHDT and CDR2 is YYEEEE. The CDR3 spans 16 residues. V was trimmed by 4 bases and J by 0 bases, leaving 16 bases between them. The CDR3 bases are TGTGCCAGCAGCCCCGTCGGTCGGTTCCTGAACACTGAAGCTTTCTTT. Its protein product is CASSPVGRFLNTEAFF.

The J gene is TRBJ2-1, the V gene TRBV5-6; a weak D match, TRBD2 (6 bases). Germline CDR1 SGHDT, CDR2 YYEEEE. V gave up 4 bases and J gave up 1 base, with 12 bases separating them. The CDR3 covers 15 residues. CDR3 in amino acids: CASSRAGSSYNEQFF. CDR3 nucleotide sequence: TGTGCCAGCAGCCGGGCGGGGAGTTCCTACAATGAGCAGTTCTTC.